Below, one TCR beta chain is given with its context. The data belong to a study of blood T cell repertoires in COVID-19. The Seattle site enrolled patients during active infection and followed them longitudinally. Libraries were prepared by immunoSEQ multiplex PCR; TCRdb keeps only in-frame clonotypes and omits some of them. There are hundreds of thousands of clones in the sample; approximately 87% occur only once, and roughly 2% lies in the top ten. The TCR sequence derives from a woman aged 60 to 75 with COVID-19, enrolled during active disease. The specimen sequenced was peripheral blood.

DNA of the CDR3: TGTGCCAGCAGCAGACAGGGATCGTACGAGCAGTACTTC. It encodes CASSRQGSYEQYF. V gene TRBV5-6 combines with J gene TRBJ2-7; TRBD1 agrees at 7 bases. The CDR3 loop spans 13 amino acids. The trim removed 4 bases at V and 4 bases at J, leaving 5 bases unmatched. Germline values: CDR1 SGHDT, CDR2 YYEEEE.